The T cell receptor (beta chain) under discussion was sequenced for a study of T cell responses to AZD1222 COVID-19 vaccine. Comments on this clone: Its cognate antigen is unknown.

Researchers grouped second doses given at about 4 or about 12 weeks into one pool. Here immunoSEQ multiplex PCR was the method, and the copy in TCRdb shows in-frame clones only, minus some. Of roughly 110,000 clones detected, about 85% appear once; the ten largest clones hold approximately 4.8%. General observations from the study: The study reported that nearly half of spike-specific TCRs target unmutated variant regions. Baseline testing showed seropositivity in only six or seven AZD1222 recipients.

The CDR3 totals 15 residues. Germline V gene data show CDR1 as SGHTA and CDR2 as FQGNSA. The V segment lost 1 base and the J segment 7 bases; nucleotides outside the gene matches: 3. This chain links TRBV7-2 with TRBJ2-1, with 11 bases identical to TRBD2. Sequenced material: peripheral blood, taken 28 days after the second AZD1222 dose. This sequence originates from an adult who received the AZD1222 COVID-19 vaccine. The CDR3 sequence: CASSLGLAGGNEQFF. The CDR3 bases are TGTGCCAGCAGCTTAGGATTAGCGGGGGGGAATGAGCAGTTCTTC.